This T cell receptor beta chain was identified during a study of regulatory T cells in long-lasting Graves disease. Study context: The definition of persistent Graves' disease was over 5 years of antithyroid drugs with positive TSH receptor antibodies.

General observations from the study: It was in persistent disease that TRBV28, TRBJ1-2 and TRBJ2-5 were favored. Relative to newly diagnosed Graves' patients, persistent ones had lower TCR diversity.

The CDR3 is made up of 13 amino acids. V dropped 0 bases and J dropped 2 bases, with 5 bases sitting between them. Per germline, CDR1 SGHTA and CDR2 FQGNSA. iRepertoire HTBI primers and Arm-PCR of CDR3 regions built TCR beta libraries. TCRdb redid the calling of the multiplex PCR reads with MiXCR, one entry per CDR3 protein. The sample includes over 250,000 distinct CDR3 sequences, around 20% seen only once; the top ten take roughly 56%. This clonotype was detected many times. Its antigen is as yet unknown. Sample time point: persistent/refractory GD, antithyroid drugs over 5 years with positive TRAb. The TCR library was prepared using RNA isolated from PBMCs.

V usage is TRBV7-2 and J usage is TRBJ2-7; unclear D gene. The sequence was collected from a female donor with Graves disease. The sample here was peripheral blood mononuclear cells (PBMCs), taken when the disease was refractory, from a patient treated with antithyroid drugs. The CDR3 spells CASSLANAYEQYF. The CDR3 DNA follows: TGTGCCAGCAGCTTAGCGAATGCCTACGAGCAGTACTTC.